The source of this T cell receptor beta chain is a study of blood T cell repertoires in COVID-19. In the original workflow: Amplification with reference gene primers provided the estimates of nucleated cell counts. Measured with immunoSEQ multiplex PCR; TCRdb has only the in-frame clones, and not every one. V and J calls plus clone size are reproduced from that table; the DNA served to infer D and trimming. The sample has around 300,000 clones, around four fifths seen once. V lost 5 bases, J lost 12 bases, and 20 bases lay in between. This CDR3 is built from 13 residues. Germline V gene lookup returns CDR1 MNHEY and CDR2 SVGEGT.

The chain links TRBV6-2 or TRBV6-3 to TRBJ2-7, with TRBD1 as a possible D gene (6 bases). The clonotype was recovered from a woman between 45 and 60 years old who had recovered from COVID-19. The sample was peripheral blood. The CDR3 DNA is TGTGCCAGCAGTACAAACACAGGGACCCGGTGGTACTTC. It is translated as CASSTNTGTRWYF.